This T cell receptor beta chain appears in the sequencing data of a study of early T cells in non-severe SARS-CoV-2 infection (dated by TCRdb to the early 2020s). For context, the study as a whole: Because TCR sequencing relied on bulk RNA taken from unsorted whole blood, pairing of alpha and beta chains was not possible. Results and caveats for the whole study, not just this receptor: VDJdb matching was skewed toward anti-spike CD8 responses and likely underestimated virus-specific expansions, missing private and CD4 specificities.

The study was a case-control design nested within a healthcare worker cohort in London, UK, with weekly nasopharyngeal swab PCR tests and blood sampling. Healthcare workers were recruited between 23 and 31 March 2020, during the week of the UK lockdown, and were followed weekly for up to roughly 16 weeks. The CDR3 runs 21 amino acids, cysteine and phenylalanine included. Only the CDR3 DNA is retained, 63 bases long and in frame from the first base. The library was built by means of 5' RACE. Sequencer: NextSeq 500. The TCR library protocol attached unique molecular identifiers to individual cDNA molecules to correct for sequencing error and PCR bias. TCR alpha and beta chains were both sequenced, and the abundances of alpha and beta sequences in each sample were closely correlated with each other. In the original analysis: V gene, J gene and CDR3 annotation of TCR sequences was performed with Decombinator V4. TCRs were defined as expanded if a significant change between any two time points was detected under a Poisson model with p below 0.0001. Abundances of TCRs were expressed as counts per million after normalisation to the total number of TCRs sequenced in each sample. TRAV1-2 paired with TRAJ12, TRAJ20 or TRAJ33 defined MAIT TCRs, while TRAV10 paired with TRAJ18 defined iNKT TCRs. VDJdb, accessed 1 November 2021, was searched for CMV, EBV and SARS-CoV-2 annotated TCRs, excluding TCRs annotated for multiple antigens. The public reads were reprocessed in TCRdb via fastp at Q25 and MiXCR, keeping in-frame beta chains. Every entry covers one CDR3 protein and lists the most common genes and DNA from its rows. The V and J calls reflect TCRdb's pipeline rather than the authors' work. Across this sample there are approximately 20,000 distinct CDR3 sequences, with approximately 5% seen only once. The ten largest clones add up to about 7.8% of the sample.

As to this clonotype: Its antigen is not yet known. Base qualities are not recorded, but no much larger clone differs from it by a single base.

The chain links TRBV21-1 with TRBJ1-1; whether TRBD1, the table's D call, matches the DNA was not checked. TRBV21-1 counts as a pseudogene. This receptor was identified in an adult who was a healthcare worker with PCR-confirmed SARS-CoV-2 infection or an uninfected control (not recorded which). The specimen sequenced was whole blood. The CDR3: CASSNPGGRFQPPLLDTEAFF. The DNA sequence is given as TGTGCCAGCAGCAACCCCGGGGGCAGGTTCCAGCCTCCACTCCTAGACACTGAAGCTTTCTTT.